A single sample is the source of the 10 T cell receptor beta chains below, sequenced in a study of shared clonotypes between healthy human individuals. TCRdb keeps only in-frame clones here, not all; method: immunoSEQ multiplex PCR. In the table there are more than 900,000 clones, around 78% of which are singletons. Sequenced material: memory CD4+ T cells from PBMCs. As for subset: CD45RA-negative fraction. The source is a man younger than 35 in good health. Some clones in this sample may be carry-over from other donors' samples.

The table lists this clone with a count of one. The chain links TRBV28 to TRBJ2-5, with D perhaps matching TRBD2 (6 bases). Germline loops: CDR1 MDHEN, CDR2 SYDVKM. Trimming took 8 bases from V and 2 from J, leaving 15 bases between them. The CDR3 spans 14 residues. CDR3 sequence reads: CASLPLAGQETQYF. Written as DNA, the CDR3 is TGTGCCAGCCTGCCTCTTGCGGGGCAAGAGACCCAGTACTTC.

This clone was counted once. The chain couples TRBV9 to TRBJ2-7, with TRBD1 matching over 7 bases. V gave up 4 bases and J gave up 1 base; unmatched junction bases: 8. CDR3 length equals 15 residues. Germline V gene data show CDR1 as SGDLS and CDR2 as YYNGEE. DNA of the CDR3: TGTGCCAGCAGCCAAAATGCAGGGGGATCCTACGAGCAGTACTTC. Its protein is CASSQNAGGSYEQYF.

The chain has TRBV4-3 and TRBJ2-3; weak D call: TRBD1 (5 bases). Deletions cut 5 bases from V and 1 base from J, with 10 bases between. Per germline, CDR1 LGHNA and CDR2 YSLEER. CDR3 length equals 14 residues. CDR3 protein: CASSAHRRTDTQYF. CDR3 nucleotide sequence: TGCGCCAGCAGCGCGCACAGGCGCACAGATACGCAGTATTTT.

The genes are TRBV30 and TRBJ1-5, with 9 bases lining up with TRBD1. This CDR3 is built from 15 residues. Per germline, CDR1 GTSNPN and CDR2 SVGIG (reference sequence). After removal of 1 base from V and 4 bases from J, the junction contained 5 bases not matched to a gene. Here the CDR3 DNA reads TGTGCCTGGAGTGCCAATGACAGGGGGAATCAGCCCCAGCATTTT. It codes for CAWSANDRGNQPQHF. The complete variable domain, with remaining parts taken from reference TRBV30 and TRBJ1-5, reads SQTIHQWPATLVQPVGSPLSLECTVEGTSNPNLYWYRQAAGRGLQLLFYSVGIGQISSEVPQNLSASRPQDRQFILSSKKLLLSDSGFYLCAWSANDRGNQPQHFGDGTRLSIL.

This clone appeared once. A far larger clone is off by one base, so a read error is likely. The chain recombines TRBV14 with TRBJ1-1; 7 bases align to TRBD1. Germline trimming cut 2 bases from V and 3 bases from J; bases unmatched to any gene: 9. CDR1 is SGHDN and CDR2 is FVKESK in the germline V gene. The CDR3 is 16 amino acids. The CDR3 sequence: CASSQREGAADTEAFF. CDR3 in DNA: TGTGCCAGCAGCCAACGGGAGGGGGCGGCGGACACTGAAGCTTTCTTT.

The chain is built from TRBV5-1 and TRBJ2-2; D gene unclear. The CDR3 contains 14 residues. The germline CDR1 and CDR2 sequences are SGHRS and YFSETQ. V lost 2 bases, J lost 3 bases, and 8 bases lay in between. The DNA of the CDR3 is TGCGCCAGCAGCTTTGCGCTTTACACCGGGGAGCTGTTTTTT. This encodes CASSFALYTGELFF.

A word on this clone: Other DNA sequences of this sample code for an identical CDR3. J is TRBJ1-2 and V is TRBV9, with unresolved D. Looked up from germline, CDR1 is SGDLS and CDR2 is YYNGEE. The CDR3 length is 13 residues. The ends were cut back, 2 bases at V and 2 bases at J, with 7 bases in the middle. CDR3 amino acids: CASSVEGNYGYTF. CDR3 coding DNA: TGTGCCAGCAGCGTGGAAGGAAACTATGGCTACACCTTC.

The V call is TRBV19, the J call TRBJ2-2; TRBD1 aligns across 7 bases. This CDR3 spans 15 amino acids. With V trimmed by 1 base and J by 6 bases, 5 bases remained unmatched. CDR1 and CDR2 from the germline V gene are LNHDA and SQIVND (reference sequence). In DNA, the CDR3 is TGTGCCAGTAGTATAGCAAGGCAGGGGGCCGGGGAGCTGTTTTTT. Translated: CASSIARQGAGELFF.

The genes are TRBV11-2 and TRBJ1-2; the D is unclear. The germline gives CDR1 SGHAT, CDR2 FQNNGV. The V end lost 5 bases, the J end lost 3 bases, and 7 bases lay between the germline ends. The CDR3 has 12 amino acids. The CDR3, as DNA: TGTGCCAGCAGCCGGACCGACTATGGCTACACCTTC. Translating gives CASSRTDYGYTF.

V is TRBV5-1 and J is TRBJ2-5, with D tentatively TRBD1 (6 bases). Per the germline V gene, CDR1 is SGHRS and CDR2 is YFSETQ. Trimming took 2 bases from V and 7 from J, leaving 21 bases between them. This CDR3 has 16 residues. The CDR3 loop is CASSFGGSFPPGTQYF. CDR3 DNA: TGCGCCAGCAGCTTTGGGGGCTCTTTCCCACCAGGGACCCAGTACTTC.